The next 21 T cell receptor beta chains were all read from a single sample in a study of cytomegalovirus exposure and HLA in healthy donors. With 60 Vbeta and 13 Jbeta primers, the PCR was carried out. Some clones are missing from TCRdb's copy, which holds only in-frame ones; the method was immunoSEQ multiplex PCR. The sample yields around 130,000 clones, around 77% seen once. Sequenced input: PBMCs. All receptors derive from a man in his forties or fifties in good health and CMV-seronegative.

J is TRBJ1-5 and V is TRBV9, with 8 bases lining up with TRBD1. The CDR3 consists of 14 residues. V lost 3 bases and J lost 1; bases outside the gene matches: 0. Germline CDR1 reads SGDLS; CDR2 reads YYNGEE. The CDR3 is CASSGQGSNQPQHF. CDR3 nucleotides: TGTGCCAGCAGCGGACAGGGGAGCAATCAGCCCCAGCATTTT. Based on the CDR3 plus reference TRBV9 and TRBJ1-5, the full variable domain is DSGVTQTPKHLITATGQRVTLRCSPRSGDLSVYWYQQSLDQGLQFLIQYYNGEERAKGNILERFSAQQFPDLHSELNLSSLELGDSALYFCASSGQGSNQPQHFGDGTRLSIL.

The chain carries TRBV6-5 and TRBJ2-3; no reliable D call. Trimming stripped 6 bases from V and 3 bases from J, with 10 bases between. Germline CDR1 MNHEY, CDR2 SVGAGI. This CDR3 is built from 13 residues. CDR3 bases: TGTGCCAGCAGGGAGTCGTTTACAGATACGCAGTATTTT. Translated: CASRESFTDTQYF.

This chain joins TRBV15 and TRBJ2-1; 10 bases line up with TRBD2. The trim removed 1 base at V and 5 bases at J, leaving 8 bases unmatched. CDR3 length: 17 residues. Germline assignment: CDR1 LNHNV and CDR2 YYDKDF (reference sequence). The CDR3 region is CATSRVPLAGEDNEQFF. DNA for the CDR3: TGTGCCACCAGCAGAGTTCCTCTAGCGGGAGAGGACAATGAGCAGTTCTTC.

The chain carries TRBV5-1 and TRBJ2-2, with 8 positions matching TRBD1. Germline V CDR1 and CDR2: SGHRS, YFSETQ. The CDR3 has 16 amino acids. V was pared by 0 bases and J by 4 bases, with 5 bases of the junction left unmatched. DNA for the CDR3: TGCGCCAGCAGCTTGGTACAGGGGGTCCTCACCGGGGAGCTGTTTTTT. It translates to CASSLVQGVLTGELFF.

This sequence joins TRBV13 and TRBJ2-5; 9 bases are a match to TRBD2. V shed 0 bases, J shed 4 bases, and the junction held 0 bases outside the gene matches. CDR1 is PRHDT and CDR2 is FYEKMQ in the germline V gene (reference sequence). This CDR3 region has 14 residues. CDR3 amino acids: CASSLGRGGETQYF. CDR3 coding DNA: TGTGCCAGCAGCTTAGGGCGGGGGGGAGAGACCCAGTACTTC. Supplemented by reference TRBV13 and TRBJ2-5, the full variable domain reads AAGVIQSPRHLIKEKRETATLKCYPIPRHDTVYWYQQGPGQDPQFLISFYEKMQSDKGSIPDRFSAQQFSDYHSELNMSSLELGDSALYFCASSLGRGGETQYFGPGTRLLVL.

The rearrangement uses TRBV5-6 and TRBJ2-1; 10 bases line up with TRBD2. CDR1 and CDR2 from the germline V gene are SGHDT and YYEEEE. This CDR3 region has 16 residues. Trimming removed 4 bases from V and 7 bases from J; junction bases left unmatched: 11. Written as DNA, the CDR3 is TGTGCCAGCAGCCCCTGGACTAGCGGTCCTAGGAATGAGCAGTTCTTC. Protein product: CASSPWTSGPRNEQFF.

The gene calls are TRBV18 and TRBJ2-6; D perhaps matches TRBD2 (5 bases). Germline CDR1 and CDR2: KGHSH and LQKENI. Between the trimmed V and J ends, which lost 0 bases and 6 bases, there was a span of 9 bases. CDR3 length: 15 amino acids. CDR3 sequence (DNA): TGTGCCAGCTCACCACCCTTGGGAGAGGCCAACGTCCTGACTTTC. Translating gives CASSPPLGEANVLTF.

The chain uses TRBV30 and TRBJ2-7; D might be TRBD1 (5 bases). The CDR3 runs 13 residues. Looked up from germline, CDR1 is GTSNPN and CDR2 is SVGIG (reference sequence). Between the trimmed V and J ends, which lost 2 bases and 6 bases, there was a span of 14 bases. Here the CDR3 reads CAWSFQGPGEQYF. The CDR3 bases are TGTGCCTGGAGTTTCCAGGGCCCCGGCGAGCAGTACTTC.

This clone was found a few times. The rearrangement joins TRBV2 to TRBJ1-6; no firm D call. Per germline, CDR1 SNHLY and CDR2 FYNNEI. V lost 8 bases to trimming and J lost 7 bases, with 6 bases between them. This CDR3 contains 11 residues. The CDR3 DNA reads TGTGCCAGCGAGGCGAATTCACCCCTCCACTTT. This translates into CASEANSPLHF.

This clone has just a few counts. This chain links TRBV7-9 with TRBJ2-7; 9 bases are a match to TRBD2. V dropped 5 bases and J dropped 4; count of bases not matched to a gene: 6. CDR3 length equals 14 residues. In germline, CDR1 is SEHNR, CDR2 FQNEAQ (reference sequence). CDR3 sequence (DNA): TGTGCCAGCAGCACCAGCGGGAGGCCGTACGAGCAGTACTTC. As protein: CASSTSGRPYEQYF. The variable domain in full, with the rest retrieved from reference TRBV7-9 and TRBJ2-7, is DTGVSQNPRHKITKRGQNVTFRCDPISEHNRLYWYRQTLGQGPEFLTYFQNEAQLEKSRLLSDRFSAERPKGSFSTLEIQRTEQGDSAMYLCASSTSGRPYEQYFGPGTRLTVT.

This chain uses TRBV6-5 with TRBJ2-7, with 13 bases identical to TRBD2. Germline-derived CDR1 and CDR2 are MNHEY and SVGAGI. V dropped 4 bases and J dropped 7; count of bases not matched to a gene: 4. The CDR3 has 14 amino acids. This CDR3 reads CASSFGLAGEEQYF. DNA for the CDR3: TGTGCCAGCAGTTTTGGACTAGCGGGAGAAGAGCAGTACTTC.

The rearrangement uses TRBV29-1 and TRBJ2-2, with 7 bases lining up with TRBD1. Germline V CDR1 and CDR2: SQVTM, ANQGSEA. The CDR3 runs to 13 residues. V shed 7 bases, J shed 0 bases, and the junction held 2 bases outside the gene matches. The DNA for the CDR3 is TGCAGCGCGGACAGGACGAACACCGGGGAGCTGTTTTTT. Amino acid sequence: CSADRTNTGELFF.

As regards this clone: Distinct nucleotide sequences in the sample also encode this CDR3. This chain joins TRBV18 and TRBJ1-5, with 12 nucleotides matching TRBD1. Germline V gene data show CDR1 as KGHSH and CDR2 as LQKENI. Trimming took 3 bases from V and 6 from J; bases not matched to a gene: 3. The CDR3 spans 15 residues. Here the CDR3 reads CASSPGTGGVQPQHF. The CDR3 region has the DNA TGTGCCAGCTCACCCGGGACAGGGGGCGTTCAGCCCCAGCATTTT.

J is TRBJ1-2 and V is TRBV5-5, with D perhaps matching TRBD1 (6 bases). Germline V gene data show CDR1 as SGHKS and CDR2 as YYEKEE (reference sequence). V gave up 3 bases and J gave up 5 bases, with 14 bases separating them. The CDR3 is 14 amino acids. In nucleotides, the CDR3 is TGTGCCAGCAGCTCTACAGGGTTGACTTATGGCTACACCTTC. It encodes CASSSTGLTYGYTF.

The V call is TRBV18, the J call TRBJ1-1; D is undetermined. CDR1 KGHSH and CDR2 LQKENI come from the germline V gene. Trimming took off 5 bases at V and 1 base at J, with 5 bases between the two ends. There are 12 residues in the CDR3. The CDR3 DNA sequence: TGTGCCAGCTCAATGCGGAACACTGAAGCTTTCTTT. Translation: CASSMRNTEAFF. Supplemented by reference TRBV18 and TRBJ1-1, the full variable domain reads NAGVMQNPRHLVRRRGQEARLRCSPMKGHSHVYWYRQLPEEGLKFMVYLQKENIIDESGMPKERFSAEFPKEGPSILRIQQVVRGDSAAYFCASSMRNTEAFFGQGTRLTVV.

The rearrangement links TRBV5-4 to TRBJ2-5, with D perhaps matching TRBD2 (5 bases). V was trimmed by 0 bases and J by 5 bases, leaving 14 bases between them. CDR3 length: 15 residues. From germline, CDR1 is SGHNT and CDR2 YYREEE (reference sequence). CDR3 loop: CASSLASGMGETQYF. CDR3 DNA: TGTGCCAGCAGCTTGGCTTCGGGGATGGGGGAGACCCAGTACTTC.

V usage is TRBV10-3 and J usage is TRBJ2-5; no clear D. Trimming took off 0 bases at V and 1 base at J, with 9 bases between the two ends. Germline V lookup: CDR1 ENHRY, CDR2 SYGVKD. The CDR3 spans 15 residues. CDR3 region: CAISESGQSQETQYF. CDR3 nucleotides: TGTGCCATCAGTGAGTCTGGGCAGAGCCAAGAGACCCAGTACTTC.

This clone was seen only once. The chain combines TRBV4-1 with TRBJ1-5; tentative D call: TRBD1 (5 bases). Germline CDR1 is MGHRA and CDR2 is YSYEKL. V was clipped by 6 bases and J by 9 bases, with 21 bases between them. The CDR3 covers 15 residues. The CDR3 nucleotides are TGCGCCAGCAGGCACGAGGACACCGCCCTTATGCCCCAGCATTTT. The encoded protein is CASRHEDTALMPQHF.

In its sample, this clone was seen once. The chain uses TRBV7-8 and TRBJ2-7; 9 bases fit TRBD1. CDR1 SGHVS and CDR2 FQNEAQ come from the germline V gene. The V and J ends lost 6 bases and 4 bases, in that order; junction bases with no gene match: 7. The CDR3 contains 14 residues. CDR3 bases: TGTGCCAGCAGACCCGGGACAGGGCAGTACGAGCAGTACTTC. Translating gives CASRPGTGQYEQYF.

V gene TRBV18 combines with J gene TRBJ1-4; D not resolved. The CDR3 spans 16 residues. Germline assignment: CDR1 KGHSH and CDR2 LQKENI. V lost 2 bases to trimming and J lost 0 bases, with 10 bases between them. CDR3 nucleotide sequence: TGTGCCAGCTCACCAACGGGGAAAACAACTAATGAAAAACTGTTTTTT. This gives the protein CASSPTGKTTNEKLFF. The variable domain in full, with the rest retrieved from reference TRBV18 and TRBJ1-4, is NAGVMQNPRHLVRRRGQEARLRCSPMKGHSHVYWYRQLPEEGLKFMVYLQKENIIDESGMPKERFSAEFPKEGPSILRIQQVVRGDSAAYFCASSPTGKTTNEKLFFGSGTQLSVL.

The chain carries TRBV6-5 and TRBJ2-1, with D hard to call. The CDR3 loop spans 15 amino acids. CDR1 MNHEY and CDR2 SVGAGI come from the germline V gene. V was pared by 0 bases and J by 5 bases, with 11 bases between. Written as DNA, the CDR3 is TGTGCCAGCAGTTACTCGATGGCAGTGAACAATGAGCAGTTCTTC. Protein: CASSYSMAVNNEQFF.